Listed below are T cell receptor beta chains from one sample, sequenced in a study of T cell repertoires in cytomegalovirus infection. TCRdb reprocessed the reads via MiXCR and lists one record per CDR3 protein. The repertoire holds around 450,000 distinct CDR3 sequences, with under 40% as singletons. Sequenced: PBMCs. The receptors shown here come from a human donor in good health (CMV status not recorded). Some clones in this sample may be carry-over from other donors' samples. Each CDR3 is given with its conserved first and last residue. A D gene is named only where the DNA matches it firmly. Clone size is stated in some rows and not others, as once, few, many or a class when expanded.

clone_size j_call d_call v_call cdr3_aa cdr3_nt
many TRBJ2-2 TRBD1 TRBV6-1 CASSVTGYDATGELFF TGTGCCAGCAGTGTGACAGGGTACGACGCCACCGGGGAGCTGTTTTTT
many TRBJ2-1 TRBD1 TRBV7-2 CASSPLAGGSISYNEQFF TGTGCCAGCAGCCCCTTAGCAGGGGGTTCTATCTCCTACAATGAGCAGTTCTTC
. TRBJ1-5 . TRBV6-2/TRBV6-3 CASLDGGNQPQHF TGTGCCAGCCTAGACGGCGGCAATCAGCCCCAGCATTTT
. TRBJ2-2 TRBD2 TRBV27 CASNRGGPAGELFF TGTGCCAGCAATCGGGGGGGGCCGGCCGGGGAGCTGTTTTTT
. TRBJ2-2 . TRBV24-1 CATRKGGNTGELFF TGTGCCACCCGGAAGGGCGGGAACACCGGGGAGCTGTTTTTT
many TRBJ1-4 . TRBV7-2 CASSLVATPGLANEKLFF TGTGCCAGCAGCTTAGTAGCCACCCCCGGGTTGGCTAATGAAAAACTGTTTTTT
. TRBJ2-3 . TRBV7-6 CASSFGRVSTDTQYF TGTGCCAGCAGCTTCGGCAGGGTTTCCACAGATACGCAGTATTTT
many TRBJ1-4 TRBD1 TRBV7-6 CASSPRQGNEKLFF TGTGCCAGCAGCCCAAGACAGGGAAATGAAAAACTGTTTTTT
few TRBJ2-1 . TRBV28 CASSFPPGRASNEQFF TGTGCCAGCAGTTTCCCCCCCGGCAGGGCCTCCAATGAGCAGTTCTTC
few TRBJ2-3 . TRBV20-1 CSARSLRPPDTQYF TGCAGTGCTAGGAGTTTACGTCCCCCGGATACGCAGTATTTT
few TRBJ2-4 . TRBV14 CASSLGGGLNIQYF TGTGCCAGCAGCCTCGGGGGTGGTTTGAACATTCAGTACTTC
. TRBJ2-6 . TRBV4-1 CASSQAPGANVLTF TGCGCCAGCAGCCAAGCCCCTGGGGCCAACGTCCTGACTTTC
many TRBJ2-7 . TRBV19 CASSIKLQGSIYEQYF TGTGCCAGTAGTATAAAGTTACAGGGTTCCATCTACGAGCAGTACTTC
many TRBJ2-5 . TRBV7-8 CASSLIGGHQETQYF TGTGCCAGCAGCCTAATAGGGGGTCACCAAGAGACCCAGTACTTC
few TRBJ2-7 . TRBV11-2 CASSPQRRGTDYEQYF TGTGCCAGCAGCCCCCAGAGGCGGGGTACGGATTACGAGCAGTACTTC
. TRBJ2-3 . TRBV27 CASTSPPDTQYF TGTGCCAGCACCTCCCCTCCAGATACGCAGTATTTT
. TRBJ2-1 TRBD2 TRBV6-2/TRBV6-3 CSSTGGGGSYNEQFF TGTTCCAGCACGGGCGGGGGGGGGTCCTACAATGAGCAGTTCTTC
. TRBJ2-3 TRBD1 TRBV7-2 CASSLRGGTGTGITDTQYF TGTGCCAGCAGCTTGAGGGGGGGAACCGGGACAGGGATCACAGATACGCAGTATTTT
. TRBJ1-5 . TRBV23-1 CASRPGNQPQHF TGCGCCAGCCGACCGGGTAATCAGCCCCAGCATTTT
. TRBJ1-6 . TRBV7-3 CASSSGSLDNSPLHF TGTGCCAGCAGCTCAGGGAGTCTCGATAATTCACCCCTCCACTTT
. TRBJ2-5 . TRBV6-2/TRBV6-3 CASSYVSGFGETQYF TGTGCCAGCAGTTACGTATCGGGGTTCGGGGAGACCCAGTACTTC
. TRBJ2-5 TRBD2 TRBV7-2 CASNLGGAGETQYF TGTGCCAGCAACCTCGGGGGGGCGGGGGAGACCCAGTACTTC
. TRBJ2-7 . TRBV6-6 CASSYTTPYEQYF TGTGCCAGCAGCTACACGACACCGTACGAGCAGTACTTC
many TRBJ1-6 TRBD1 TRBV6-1 CASSETGDSPLHF TGTGCCAGCAGTGAGACAGGGGATTCACCCCTCCACTTT
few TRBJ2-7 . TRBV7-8 CASSLGPGLGEQYF TGTGCCAGCAGCTTGGGGCCGGGTCTCGGCGAGCAGTACTTC
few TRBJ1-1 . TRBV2 CASRAEPGNWAFF TGTGCCAGCAGGGCCGAACCAGGGAACTGGGCTTTCTTT
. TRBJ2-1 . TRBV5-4 CASSLWLVNREQFF TGTGCCAGCAGCTTGTGGCTGGTCAATAGGGAGCAGTTCTTC
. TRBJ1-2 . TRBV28 CASSSVPEVYGYTF TGTGCCAGCAGTTCGGTCCCGGAGGTCTATGGCTACACCTTC
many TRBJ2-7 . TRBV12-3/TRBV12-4 CASSLSASGVSYEQYF TGTGCCAGCAGTCTCTCCGCATCTGGGGTTTCCTACGAGCAGTACTTC
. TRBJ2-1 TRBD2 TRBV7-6 CASSSPTSGGSSYNEQFF TGTGCCAGCAGCTCACCTACTAGCGGGGGTAGCTCCTACAATGAGCAGTTCTTC
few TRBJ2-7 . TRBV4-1 CASSQFSVSNSYEQYF TGCGCCAGCAGCCAATTTTCGGTGTCTAACTCCTACGAGCAGTACTTC
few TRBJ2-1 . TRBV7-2 CASSSASGHLRGGNWDEQFF TGTGCCAGCAGCTCAGCCTCGGGACACCTCAGGGGGGGAAACTGGGATGAGCAGTTCTTC
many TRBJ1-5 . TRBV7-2 CASSLTPSNQPQHF TGTGCCAGCAGCCTCACCCCGAGCAATCAGCCCCAGCATTTT
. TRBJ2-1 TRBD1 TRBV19 CASNNRDRGDNEQFF TGTGCCAGTAATAACCGGGACAGGGGGGACAATGAGCAGTTCTTC
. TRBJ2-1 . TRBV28 CASIHSGSGNEQFF TGTGCCAGCATCCACTCAGGGAGTGGGAATGAGCAGTTCTTC
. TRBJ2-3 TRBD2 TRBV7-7 CASSLKAGDTDTQYF TGTGCCAGCAGCCTGAAAGCGGGGGACACAGATACGCAGTATTTT
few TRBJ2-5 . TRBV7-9 CASSLSQYQETQYF TGTGCCAGCAGCTTAAGTCAGTACCAAGAGACCCAGTACTTC